In its sample, the clone carrying this T cell receptor (beta chain) is medium-sized. The antigen is unknown. The CDR3 contains 14 residues. In germline, CDR1 is SGHTA, CDR2 FQGTGA. V lost 3 bases to trimming and J lost 0 bases, with 7 bases between them. The data originate from a study of blood T cells in healthy people across ages. Study results and caveats: The study could not conclusively compare naive and antigen-experienced cells, given its unsorted PBMCs.

Alongside a J-beta primer mix, a sample-barcoded 5' primer served in a second PCR lasting about 7 to 11 cycles. Each TCR beta cDNA got a 12-nucleotide random molecular identifier. TCRdb re-called the 5' RACE reads through MiXCR, storing one row per CDR3 protein. This table holds approximately 1.5 million distinct CDR3 sequences, under 55% found once. Sequencing used blood. The V gene is TRBV7-3, the J gene TRBJ2-3; no reliable D call. The receptor comes from a woman in her late teens or twenties in good health. Here the CDR3 reads CASSFGASTDTQYF. CDR3 DNA: TGTGCCAGCAGCTTCGGAGCGAGCACAGATACGCAGTATTTT.